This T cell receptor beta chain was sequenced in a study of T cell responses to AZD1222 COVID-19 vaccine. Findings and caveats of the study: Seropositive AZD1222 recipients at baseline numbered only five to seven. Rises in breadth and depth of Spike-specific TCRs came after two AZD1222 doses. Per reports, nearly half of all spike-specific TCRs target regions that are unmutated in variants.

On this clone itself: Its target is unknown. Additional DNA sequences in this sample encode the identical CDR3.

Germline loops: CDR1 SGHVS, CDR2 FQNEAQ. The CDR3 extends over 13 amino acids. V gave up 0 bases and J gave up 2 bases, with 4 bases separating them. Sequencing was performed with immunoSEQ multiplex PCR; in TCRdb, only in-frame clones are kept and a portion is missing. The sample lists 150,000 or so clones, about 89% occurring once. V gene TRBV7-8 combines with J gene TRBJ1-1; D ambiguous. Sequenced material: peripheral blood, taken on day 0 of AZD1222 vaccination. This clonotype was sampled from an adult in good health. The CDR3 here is CASSLAGNTEAFF. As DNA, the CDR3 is TGTGCCAGCAGCTTAGCGGGAAACACTGAAGCTTTCTTT.